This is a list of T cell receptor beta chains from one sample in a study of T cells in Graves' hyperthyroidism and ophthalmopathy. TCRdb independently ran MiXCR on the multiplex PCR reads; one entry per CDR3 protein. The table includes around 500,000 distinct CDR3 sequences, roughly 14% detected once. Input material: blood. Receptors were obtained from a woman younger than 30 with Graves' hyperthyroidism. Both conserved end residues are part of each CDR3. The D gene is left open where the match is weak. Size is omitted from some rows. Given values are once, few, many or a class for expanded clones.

CASSQVGGIGLGGYTF | TGCGCCAGCAGCCAAGTTGGTGGAATCGGGCTAGGAGGCTACACCTTC | TRBV4-1 | 16 | . | . | TRBJ1-2
CSVEGASGREYEQYF | TGCAGCGTTGAAGGGGCTAGCGGGAGGGAATACGAGCAGTACTTC | TRBV29-1 | 15 | TRBD2 | few | TRBJ2-7
CATSPLEGPYGYTF | TGTGCCACCTCCCCGCTGGAAGGGCCCTATGGCTACACCTTC | TRBV19 | 14 | . | few | TRBJ1-2
CASSLDPGLGGTEAFF | TGTGCCAGCAGCTTGGATCCGGGTCTCGGGGGCACTGAAGCTTTCTTT | TRBV5-5 | 16 | . | many | TRBJ1-1
CASSSGTVSIGELFF | TGTGCCAGCAGCTCAGGGACAGTCAGCATCGGCGAGCTGTTTTTT | TRBV11-2 | 15 | TRBD1 | . | TRBJ2-2
CASRGGVGQPQHF | TGCGCCAGCAGGGGGGGGGTCGGTCAGCCCCAGCATTTT | TRBV5-1 | 13 | . | many | TRBJ1-5
CSASQVSVYNEQFF | TGCAGTGCTAGTCAGGTCTCGGTATACAATGAGCAGTTCTTC | TRBV20-1 | 14 | . | . | TRBJ2-1
CASSFGRFSNTEAFF | TGTGCCAGCAGTTTTGGACGCTTTTCGAACACTGAAGCTTTCTTT | TRBV27 | 15 | . | many | TRBJ1-1
CSVAYNEQFF | TGCAGCGTAGCCTACAATGAGCAGTTCTTC | TRBV29-1 | 10 | . | many | TRBJ2-1
CASTPAGTLLTDTQYF | TGTGCCAGCACCCCAGCCGGGACATTGTTAACAGATACGCAGTATTTT | TRBV12-3/TRBV12-4 | 16 | . | many | TRBJ2-3
CASSLEGLALNTEAFF | TGTGCCAGCAGCTTGGAAGGGCTGGCCCTGAACACTGAAGCTTTCTTT | TRBV5-4 | 16 | . | many | TRBJ1-1
CAWSVLEPHYGYTF | TGTGCCTGGAGTGTACTTGAGCCTCACTATGGCTACACCTTC | TRBV30 | 14 | . | many | TRBJ1-2
CASQYSVFGLAGDRDNEQFF | TGTGCCAGCCAATACTCAGTGTTCGGACTAGCGGGAGACCGAGACAATGAGCAGTTCTTC | TRBV28 | 20 | TRBD2 | . | TRBJ2-1